This TCR beta chain was identified in a study of coeliac disease. Overall study: Coeliac patients had active, refractory type I, or gluten-free-diet-controlled disease.

Germline V lookup: CDR1 ENHRY, CDR2 SYGVKD. The CDR3 extends over 17 amino acids. The V gene lost 1 base and the J gene lost 8 bases, with 23 bases spanning the gap. Clones were read by immunoSEQ multiplex PCR, and TCRdb kept only the in-frame ones, dropping some. Of roughly 960 clones detected, around 60% appear once; the ten largest clones hold 13%. On this clone: Its antigen remains unknown.

Cells were frozen in aliquots of around 500,000, and one aliquot per fraction was sequenced. Findings and caveats of the study: Largely private TRB repertoires meant most sequences were sample-unique. Lower clonality than controls marked TRB and TRG repertoires from active celiac intraepithelial and lamina propria samples.

The receptor comes from a woman in her forties or fifties with celiac disease on a gluten-free diet. The chain links TRBV10-3 to TRBJ1-2; TRBD1 might be the D (5 bases). The sample was lamina propria lymphocytes from the gut. CDR3 loop: CAISEFYRRGPPSGYTF. The CDR3 bases are TGTGCCATCAGTGAGTTTTATAGGCGGGGACCCCCGTCGGGCTACACCTTC.